These T cell receptor beta chains were read from a single sample in a study of response to subunit inactivated influenza vaccine. TCRdb re-called the RT-PCR reads through MiXCR, storing one row per CDR3 protein. Here the sample spans about 240,000 distinct CDR3 sequences, roughly an eighth being singletons. The sequences come from non-naive T cells sorted from PBMCs, collected 14 to 15 days before vaccination. Receptors originate from a man aged 45-60 years who received an inactivated influenza vaccine. Both conserved end residues are part of each CDR3. D genes are given only for firm matches. Clone size is not always given. Where it is, it says once, few, many or a class for expanded clones.

TRBV12-3/TRBV12-4	TRBJ1-1	many	.	TGTGCCAGCAGTTTAAATCCAGGGTACACTGAAGCTTTCTTT	CASSLNPGYTEAFF
TRBV7-3	TRBJ2-2	few	.	TGTGCCAGCAGCCTCCGACTAGCCGGGGAGCTGTTTTTT	CASSLRLAGELFF
TRBV6-1	TRBJ2-1	.	TRBD1	TGTGCCAGCAGTGTTGGGACAGCATACAATGAGCAGTTCTTC	CASSVGTAYNEQFF
TRBV12-3/TRBV12-4	TRBJ1-1	.	.	TGTGCCAGCAGTTTACACCAGTCCACTGAAGCTTTCTTT	CASSLHQSTEAFF
TRBV29-1	TRBJ2-1	.	.	TGCAGCGCCACGGGCTTAGGCAATGAGCAGTTCTTC	CSATGLGNEQFF
TRBV28	TRBJ1-2	many	.	TGTGCCAGCAGTTTTGGGCCGGGGACCTATGGCTACACCTTC	CASSFGPGTYGYTF
TRBV7-2	TRBJ2-1	many	TRBD2	TGTGCCAGCACCTCCGGGACTAGCAACCGCAATGAGCAGTTCTTC	CASTSGTSNRNEQFF
TRBV29-1	TRBJ2-7	many	TRBD2	TGCAGCGTTCGACAGGGGCCTCCGGGACTAGCGGGGGGGAACTACGAGCAGTACTTC	CSVRQGPPGLAGGNYEQYF
TRBV28	TRBJ2-1	.	TRBD2	TGTGCCAGCACAAAGCGGGGGGGCCCCAATGAGCAGTTCTTC	CASTKRGGPNEQFF
TRBV7-6	TRBJ1-6	.	TRBD1	TGTGCCAGCAGCTCCGGGACAGGGTTTTCACCCCTCCACTTT	CASSSGTGFSPLHF
TRBV4-2	TRBJ2-7	few	TRBD1	TGTGCCAGCAGCCAATTTCCCGGACAGGCCCGTGAGCAGTACTTC	CASSQFPGQAREQYF
TRBV5-1	TRBJ1-2	many	TRBD1	TGCGCCAGCAGCCTCGGACAGGCCGTTGGCTATGGCTACACCTTC	CASSLGQAVGYGYTF
TRBV5-5	TRBJ2-1	.	.	TGTGCCAGCAGTTCGGGGGTATCCTACAATGAGCAGTTCTTC	CASSSGVSYNEQFF
TRBV9	TRBJ2-1	few	TRBD2	TGTGCCAGCAGCGTAGATAGCGGGCAATACAATGAGCAGTTCTTC	CASSVDSGQYNEQFF
TRBV7-2	TRBJ2-4	once	TRBD2	TGTGCCAGCAGCCGGACTAGCGGGGAGGAGGGCAAAAACATTCAGTACTTC	CASSRTSGEEGKNIQYF
TRBV7-2	TRBJ2-3	.	.	TGTGCCAGCAGCCCAAATTGGATGGGGAGCACAGATACGCAGTATTTT	CASSPNWMGSTDTQYF
TRBV5-1	TRBJ2-5	few	.	TGCGCCAGCAGCTTGTCGTCCTTTCAAGAGACCCAGTACTTC	CASSLSSFQETQYF
TRBV6-5	TRBJ1-4	few	TRBD1	TGTGCCAGCAGTTACCCGCCGGGACAGGGTGCAACTAATGAAAAACTGTTTTTT	CASSYPPGQGATNEKLFF
TRBV20-1	TRBJ2-3	medium-sized	TRBD2	TGCAGTGCTAGACCCCCTAGCGGAGCCCTTATGTGGTATTTT	CSARPPSGALMWYF
TRBV15	TRBJ2-5	many	.	TGTGCCACCTCCCTGGTACCACTGTACCAAGAGACCCAGTACTTC	CATSLVPLYQETQYF
TRBV19	TRBJ1-2	.	TRBD1	TGTGCCAGTAGTTATCGACTCACCGGGACAGGGACTAACTATGGCTACACCTTC	CASSYRLTGTGTNYGYTF
TRBV2	TRBJ2-1	few	TRBD2	TGTGCCAATTCTAAAGGACTAGCGGGAAATGAGCAGTTCTTC	CANSKGLAGNEQFF
TRBV4-3	TRBJ2-2	.	TRBD2	TGCGCCAGCAGCCAAGTATACGGCGGGGGAAAGGCCGGGGAGCTGTTTTTT	CASSQVYGGGKAGELFF
TRBV7-3	TRBJ2-7	few	.	TGTGCCAGCAGCCTAACGGGGGAGCGACAGCAGTACTTC	CASSLTGERQQYF
TRBV30	TRBJ2-5	.	TRBD2	TGTGCCTGGAGAGCCGGGACTAGTGTTTTAGAGACCCAGTACTTC	CAWRAGTSVLETQYF
TRBV20-1	TRBJ2-5	.	.	TGCAGTGCTAGAGATTGGGTTGAGGAAGAGACCCAGTACTTC	CSARDWVEEETQYF
TRBV18	TRBJ1-1	few	.	TGTGCCAGCTCACCCACATGGACAGAGACTGAAGCTTTCTTT	CASSPTWTETEAFF
TRBV12-3/TRBV12-4	TRBJ2-1	.	TRBD2	TGTGCCAGCAGTTTGTCCCGGGAGGGCCAAAATGAGCAGTTCTTC	CASSLSREGQNEQFF
TRBV7-8	TRBJ2-2	.	TRBD1	TGTGCCAGCAGCGAATCCGGGACAGGGTCCGGGGAGCTGTTTTTT	CASSESGTGSGELFF
TRBV6-2/TRBV6-3	TRBJ1-5	.	TRBD1	TGTGCCAGCAGTTCCCGGGACAGGGGTTATAGCAATCAGCCCCAGCATTTT	CASSSRDRGYSNQPQHF
TRBV10-3	TRBJ1-2	.	.	TGTGCCATCAGTTCACCAGGGGCTCGGTCAAATGGCTACACCTTC	CAISSPGARSNGYTF
TRBV5-1	TRBJ2-3	many	TRBD1	TGCGCCAGCAGCTTGGGACAGGGGAGAGGAGATACGCAGTATTTT	CASSLGQGRGDTQYF
TRBV28	TRBJ2-3	.	TRBD2	TGTGCCAGCAGTTTAAGGACTAGCGGGGGGGCGGCAGATACGCAGTATTTT	CASSLRTSGGAADTQYF
TRBV7-9	TRBJ2-7	.	.	TGTGCCAGCAGACCGGACAGCTCCTACGAGCAGTACTTC	CASRPDSSYEQYF
TRBV18	TRBJ2-7	.	.	TGTGCCAGCTCACCATCTATCTCCTGGCTCGAGCAGTACTTC	CASSPSISWLEQYF
TRBV6-6	TRBJ2-3	.	.	TGTGCCAGCAGTTACCCGAGTGGAGATACGCAGTATTTT	CASSYPSGDTQYF
TRBV10-3	TRBJ2-7	many	.	TGTGCCATCGCGGAGCGAGGGGATAGCTCCTACGAGCAGTACTTC	CAIAERGDSSYEQYF
TRBV27	TRBJ2-4	few	TRBD2	TGTGCCAGCAAGTTACAGGCAGGTGGCGGGACTAGCGGGAGACGGAACATTCAGTACTTC	CASKLQAGGGTSGRRNIQYF
TRBV9	TRBJ2-5	.	TRBD2	TGTGCCAGCAGCGTAGGGGTAACTAGCGGAGGGATTGGGACCCAGTACTTC	CASSVGVTSGGIGTQYF
TRBV29-1	TRBJ2-2	many	TRBD2	TGCAGCGTTGAAGGGCTAGCGGGCAACACCGGGGAGCTGTTTTTT	CSVEGLAGNTGELFF
TRBV10-3	TRBJ2-7	many	TRBD2	TGTGCCATCAGTGGCCGGGGGGGGAGCTACGAGCAGTACTTC	CAISGRGGSYEQYF
TRBV7-8	TRBJ2-7	.	TRBD2	TGTGCCAGCAGCCACCGGACTAGCGGCTACGAGCAGTACTTC	CASSHRTSGYEQYF
TRBV4-3	TRBJ2-4	many	.	TGCGCCAGCAGCCAAGATGGACTAGCCAAAAACATTCAGTACTTC	CASSQDGLAKNIQYF
TRBV12-3/TRBV12-4	TRBJ1-2	.	.	TGTGCCAGCAGTCGGGGACGGAACTATGGCTACTCCTTC	CASSRGRNYGYSF
TRBV16	TRBJ2-1	few	.	TGTGCCAGCAGCCTAACTAAGAATGAGCAGTTCTTC	CASSLTKNEQFF
TRBV3-1	TRBJ1-4	.	TRBD1	TGTGCCAGCAGCCAAGGCCCGGGACAGCTTGAAAAACTGTTTTTT	CASSQGPGQLEKLFF
TRBV2	TRBJ2-1	few	TRBD2	TGTGCCAGCAGTGAAGAGGGTAGCGGGAGATTTGAGCAGTTCTTC	CASSEEGSGRFEQFF
TRBV12-3/TRBV12-4	TRBJ2-1	.	.	TGTGCCAGCAGTTATCGGGACGCCTCTGACTACAATGAGCAGTTCTTC	CASSYRDASDYNEQFF
TRBV29-1	TRBJ2-5	.	.	TGCAGCGTTGGGGCGGAGACCCAGTACTTC	CSVGAETQYF
TRBV7-2	TRBJ2-1	.	.	TGTGCCAGCAGCCCCCGGAGCGCGAGGAACGAGCAGTTCTTC	CASSPRSARNEQFF
TRBV3-1	TRBJ2-7	.	.	TGTGCCAGCAGCCGAGTTAGGGACTACGAGCAGTACTTC	CASSRVRDYEQYF
TRBV28	TRBJ2-6	.	.	TGTGCCAGCAGTTTCGTCGGGCAGTTTGTAGGACCCTCTGGGGCCAACGTCCTGACTTTC	CASSFVGQFVGPSGANVLTF
TRBV28	TRBJ2-7	.	.	TGTGCCAGTATAGGGGCTAGCGTATCCTACGAGCAGTACTTC	CASIGASVSYEQYF
TRBV5-4	TRBJ2-2	few	TRBD2	TGTGCCAGCAGCTTGGTTGGATGGGGGGGAACCGGGGAGCTGTTTTTT	CASSLVGWGGTGELFF
TRBV30	TRBJ2-1	.	.	TGTGCCTGGAGTCTAAGAGGTTTAGGTGAGCAGTTCTTC	CAWSLRGLGEQFF